This entry describes one T cell receptor (beta chain). Sequencing used immunoSEQ multiplex PCR; TCRdb keeps in-frame clones, though not all of them. The sample consists of 45,000 or so clones, around 83% of them appearing once. This record comes from a study of Ad26.COV2.S vaccination and SARS-CoV-2 variants. With 6 bases removed from V and 4 bases from J, the gap between germline ends came to 12 bases. This CDR3 has 13 residues. The receptor comes from a human donor who had recovered from COVID-19. The V call is TRBV12-3 or TRBV12-4, the J call TRBJ1-2; a possible D gene is TRBD1 (5 bases). Sequences were derived from peripheral blood, sampled after recovery from COVID-19. This CDR3 reads CASRPQDSYGYTF. The CDR3 nucleotides are TGTGCCAGCAGGCCACAGGATAGCTATGGCTACACCTTC.